This TCR beta chain was retrieved from a study of cytomegalovirus exposure and HLA in healthy donors. Primers for the PCR totalled 60 Vbeta and 13 Jbeta. Produced via immunoSEQ multiplex PCR; TCRdb's table is partial and in-frame only. Its listing shows roughly 80,000 clones. Deletions cut 0 bases from V and 5 bases from J, with 7 bases between. This CDR3 has 13 residues. Germline V gene sequence: CDR1 MGHRA, CDR2 YSYEKL. The sequence came from a man aged 50-59 years in good health and CMV-seropositive. The V and J genes are TRBV4-1 and TRBJ2-5, with unresolved D. The sample consisted of PBMCs. This CDR3 reads CASSQDQWETQYF. In DNA form, the CDR3 reads TGCGCCAGCAGCCAAGATCAGTGGGAGACCCAGTACTTC.